These 11 T cell receptor beta chains were all obtained from the same sample, sequenced in a study of T cells in Graves' hyperthyroidism and ophthalmopathy. Amplified TCR beta CDR3 regions derived from RNA transcripts. Initially, a first-round RT-PCR of the TCR CDR3 employed the HTBI primer set. TCRdb reanalysed the multiplex PCR reads using MiXCR and keeps one entry per CDR3 protein. The table has 300,000 to 450,000 distinct CDR3 sequences, about a sixth seen once. Material for sequencing was blood. Receptors originate from a woman between 25 and 40 years old with Graves' hyperthyroidism that later progressed to Graves' ophthalmopathy.

The chain couples TRBV30 to TRBJ2-7; D may correspond to TRBD1 or TRBD2 (7 bases each). CDR1 is GTSNPN, CDR2 SVGIG, per germline (reference sequence). Deletions cut 2 bases from V and 2 bases from J, with 16 bases between. There are 15 residues in the CDR3. CDR3 DNA sequence: TGTGCCTGGAGTTTGGGAGGGACAGTGGCCTACGAGCAGTACTTC. This codes for CAWSLGGTVAYEQYF.

This clonotype has at least ten counts. The V gene is TRBV6-5, the J gene TRBJ2-7, with a possible D match to TRBD2 (5 bases). Deletions cut 0 bases from V and 0 bases from J, with 6 bases between. Germline V gene sequence: CDR1 MNHEY, CDR2 SVGAGI. This CDR3 is 14 amino acids long. The CDR3 loop reads CASSYSRVSYEQYF. The CDR3 bases are TGTGCCAGCAGTTACTCGAGGGTCTCCTACGAGCAGTACTTC.

This clonotype was observed many times. The V gene is TRBV5-1, the J gene TRBJ2-2, with a possible D match to TRBD2 (5 bases). There are 17 residues in the CDR3. Germline V CDR1 and CDR2: SGHRS, YFSETQ. Trimming left V 0 bases short and J 3 bases short, with 15 bases between. The CDR3 DNA reads as TGCGCCAGCAGCTTGGTGGGCCGCGGGTTGGACACCGGGGAGCTGTTTTTT. As protein: CASSLVGRGLDTGELFF. Variable domain in full (rest from reference TRBV5-1 and TRBJ2-2): KAGVTQTPRYLIKTRGQQVTLSCSPISGHRSVSWYQQTPGQGLQFLFEYFSETQRNKGNFPGRFSGRQFSNSRSEMNVSTLELGDSALYLCASSLVGRGLDTGELFFGEGSRLTVL.

This clonotype was counted at least ten times. The CDR3 protein is CASSYSQSYKTGGFYGYTF. The CDR3 DNA is TGTGCCAGCAGTTATTCGCAGTCTTATAAGACAGGAGGTTTCTATGGCTACACCTTC. The V gene is TRBV6-6, the J gene TRBJ1-2, with D possibly matching TRBD1 (6 bases). The CDR3 contains 19 residues. The germline V gene has CDR1 MNHNY and CDR2 SVGAGI (reference sequence). Trimming took 3 bases from V and 4 from J, leaving 27 bases between them.

This clonotype was recorded at least ten times. The chain carries TRBV28 and TRBJ2-7; 9 bases align to TRBD1. The V segment lost 6 bases and the J segment 4 bases; nucleotides outside the gene matches: 10. Germline V gives CDR1 MDHEN, CDR2 SYDVKM. This CDR3 region has 15 residues. The CDR3 DNA sequence: TGTGCCAGCAGCTACCGGGACAGGGATAGGTACGAGCAGTACTTC. Translating gives CASSYRDRDRYEQYF.

At least ten counts were recorded for this clonotype. V gene TRBV3-1 combines with J gene TRBJ2-1, with D possibly TRBD2 on 6 matching bases. The CDR3 length is 15 residues. Germline V gives CDR1 LGHDT, CDR2 YNNKEL (reference sequence). The V end was cut by 1 base, the J end by 4 bases, with 11 bases between. The chain's CDR3 is CASSQGFGGYNEQFF. CDR3 bases: TGTGCCAGCAGCCAAGGGTTCGGGGGATACAATGAGCAGTTCTTC.

Many counts were recorded for this clonotype. The genes are TRBV7-8 and TRBJ2-1, with 8 bases that match TRBD2. Per germline, CDR1 SGHVS and CDR2 FQNEAQ. This CDR3 is 14 amino acids long. The V gene end was trimmed by 5 bases and the J gene end by 4 bases; junction bases not matched to a gene: 4. For the CDR3, the DNA is TGTGCCAGCAGCGACGGGGGGGGTTACAATGAGCAGTTCTTC. Its translation: CASSDGGGYNEQFF.

The gene calls are TRBV15 and TRBJ1-6; possible D gene TRBD1, 5 bases. Germline V gene data show CDR1 as LNHNV and CDR2 as YYDKDF (reference sequence). Trimming pared 6 bases from V and 7 bases from J, leaving 22 bases between. This CDR3 is 17 amino acids long. CDR3: CATSQPETETKNSPLHF. The CDR3 nucleotides read TGTGCCACCAGTCAACCCGAGACAGAGACTAAGAATTCACCCCTCCACTTT. Looking up the rest from reference TRBV15 and TRBJ1-6 gives the full variable domain: DAMVIQNPRYQVTQFGKPVTLSCSQTLNHNVMYWYQQKSSQAPKLLFHYYDKDFNNEADTPDNFQSRRPNTSFCFLDIRSPGLGDTAMYLCATSQPETETKNSPLHFGNGTRLTVT.

J is TRBJ2-2 and V is TRBV7-9, with 10 positions matching TRBD2. The CDR3 sequence is 14 residues long. Germline CDR1 SEHNR, CDR2 FQNEAQ (reference sequence). V was pared by 3 bases and J by 7 bases, with 2 bases of the junction left unmatched. The CDR3 here is CASSLLAGDGELFF. For the CDR3, the DNA is TGTGCCAGCAGCTTGCTAGCGGGGGACGGGGAGCTGTTTTTT.

This clonotype has a count of ten or more. V and J are TRBV10-3 and TRBJ2-1; D call uncertain. CDR1 is ENHRY and CDR2 is SYGVKD in the germline V gene. The CDR3 runs to 13 residues. V lost 0 bases and J 4 bases, leaving 4 bases between the germline ends. The CDR3 region is CAISESMYNEQFF. For the CDR3, the DNA is TGTGCCATCAGTGAGTCGATGTACAATGAGCAGTTCTTC.

The chain employs TRBV10-3 and TRBJ2-1; D is unresolved. Trimming left V 4 bases short and J 5 bases short, with 3 bases between. Germline V gives CDR1 ENHRY, CDR2 SYGVKD. This CDR3 has 11 amino acids. For the CDR3, the DNA is TGTGCCATCAGTGCCCACAATGAGCAGTTCTTC. It codes for CAISAHNEQFF.